The source of this T cell receptor beta chain is a study of T-cell reconstitution after alpha-beta-depleted transplantation in children. Many counts were recorded for this clonotype. The CDR3 covers 14 residues. V gave up 7 bases and J gave up 1 base, with 12 bases separating them. CDR1 SGHTA and CDR2 FQGNSA come from the germline V gene. Unique molecular identifiers were incorporated when the TCRbeta library was constructed. TCRdb processed the PCR reads anew with MiXCR; each CDR3 protein has one entry. The sample consists of some 220,000 distinct CDR3 sequences, about 9.2% of them appearing once. The TCR sequence derives from a human donor who donated a stem cell graft to a child with acute lymphoblastic leukemia. The chain combines TRBV7-2 with TRBJ2-3; unclear D gene. The sequences come from PBMCs from the stem cell graft donor, collected from the stem cell graft. The CDR3 region has the DNA TGTGCCAGCACCCCTAATACTGGCACAGATACGCAGTATTTT. Its translation: CASTPNTGTDTQYF.